These 10 T cell receptor beta chains were all obtained from the same sample, sequenced in a study of cytomegalovirus exposure and HLA in healthy donors. 13 Jbeta primers and 60 Vbeta primers were used for the PCR. Clones were sequenced by immunoSEQ multiplex PCR, and TCRdb holds only the in-frame ones, with some missing. The sample has about 130,000 clones, approximately 74% seen once. The sequenced material came from PBMCs. The receptors were sampled from a man in his late teens or twenties in good health and CMV-seropositive.

This clone was seen only a few times. The rearrangement uses TRBV7-9 and TRBJ2-1; 7 nucleotides align to TRBD1. Looked up from germline, CDR1 is SEHNR and CDR2 is FQNEAQ (reference sequence). The V and J ends lost 2 bases and 4 bases, in that order; junction bases with no gene match: 5. The CDR3 extends over 15 amino acids. The chain's CDR3 is CASSLRGTDYNEQFF. In nucleotides, the CDR3 is TGTGCCAGCAGCTTAAGGGGGACAGATTACAATGAGCAGTTCTTC.

This clone was found a few times. The chain has TRBV18 and TRBJ2-2; perhaps TRBD2 as D (5 bases). V gave up 0 bases and J gave up 0 bases, with 11 bases separating them. The CDR3 spans 17 residues. The germline V gene has CDR1 KGHSH and CDR2 LQKENI. DNA for the CDR3: TGTGCCAGCTCACCACCGAGGAGCGGAGCGAACACCGGGGAGCTGTTTTTT. Translated: CASSPPRSGANTGELFF.

The chain has TRBV2 and TRBJ2-2; TRBD2 aligns across 13 bases. The CDR3 covers 16 residues. Germline lookup yields CDR1 SNHLY and CDR2 FYNNEI. Trimming cost V 5 bases and J 4 bases; bases outside gene matches: 4. CDR3 nucleotide sequence: TGTGCCAGCAGTAGACTAGCGGGGGGAATCACCGGGGAGCTGTTTTTT. This encodes CASSRLAGGITGELFF.

V and J are TRBV11-3 and TRBJ2-1, with D uncertain. The V gene lost 1 base and the J gene lost 10 bases, with 11 bases spanning the gap. The CDR3 runs 13 residues. The germline V gene encodes CDR1 SGHNT and CDR2 YENEEA. Here the CDR3 DNA reads TGTGCCAGCAGCTTAGGCTTCTCGGTCGAGCAGTTCTTC. This gives the protein CASSLGFSVEQFF.

The gene calls are TRBV15 and TRBJ2-1, with 7 bases identical to TRBD2. The V gene's germline CDR1 is LNHNV and CDR2 YYDKDF (reference sequence). The J segment lost 4 bases and the V segment lost 0 bases, leaving 12 bases of the junction unmatched. The length of the CDR3 is 18 residues. The CDR3 sequence: CATSRDRVAGVGYNEQFF. CDR3 in DNA: TGTGCCACCAGCAGAGATCGAGTCGCGGGAGTGGGGTACAATGAGCAGTTCTTC.

J is TRBJ1-2 and V is TRBV7-2, with D unclear. CDR3 length: 15 amino acids. The germline gives CDR1 SGHTA, CDR2 FQGNSA. V lost 1 base to trimming and J lost 0 bases, with 9 bases between them. The CDR3 nucleotides are TGTGCCAGCAGCTTAGACCAGCGATCTAACTATGGCTACACCTTC. This encodes CASSLDQRSNYGYTF. Combining the CDR3 with reference TRBV7-2 and TRBJ1-2 gives the whole variable domain GAGVSQSPSNKVTEKGKDVELRCDPISGHTALYWYRQSLGQGLEFLIYFQGNSAPDKSGLPSDRFSAERTGGSVSTLTIQRTQQEDSAVYLCASSLDQRSNYGYTFGSGTRLTVV.

The genes are TRBV5-1 and TRBJ2-2; 8 nucleotides agree with TRBD1. The CDR3 runs to 16 residues. Losses at the gene ends were 3 bases for V and 3 bases for J; bases not matched to a gene: 7. CDR1 and CDR2 from the germline V gene are SGHRS and YFSETQ. The CDR3: CASSYQGAGHTGELFF. The CDR3 DNA reads TGCGCCAGCAGCTACCAGGGGGCAGGTCACACCGGGGAGCTGTTTTTT.

This clone was seen more than once but under ten times. The chain employs TRBV28 and TRBJ1-2; D ambiguous. The CDR3 contains 14 residues. V lost 6 bases and J lost 7, with 18 bases in between. The germline V gene has CDR1 MDHEN and CDR2 SYDVKM. The CDR3 protein is CASSTGGLSAGYTF. CDR3 DNA sequence: TGTGCCAGCAGCACCGGTGGTCTGAGTGCTGGCTACACCTTC.

This clone was observed a single time. The chain links TRBV6-5 to TRBJ1-5, with a possible D match to TRBD1 (5 bases). Trimming stripped 2 bases from V and 7 bases from J, with 9 bases between. This CDR3 region has 13 residues. Germline loops: CDR1 MNHEY, CDR2 SVGAGI. CDR3 nucleotides: TGTGCCAGCAGTTACCGGGGGGACCAGCCCCAGCATTTT. It is translated as CASSYRGDQPQHF.

This clone was seen a few times. The gene calls are TRBV19 and TRBJ1-5, with a weak D call TRBD1 (6 bases). Trimming took off 6 bases at V and 5 bases at J, with 8 bases between the two ends. This CDR3 has 12 residues. Germline lookup yields CDR1 LNHDA and CDR2 SQIVND (reference sequence). CDR3 nucleotide sequence: TGTGCCAGTAGGGACAGTTATCAGCCCCAGCATTTT. Its protein product is CASRDSYQPQHF.